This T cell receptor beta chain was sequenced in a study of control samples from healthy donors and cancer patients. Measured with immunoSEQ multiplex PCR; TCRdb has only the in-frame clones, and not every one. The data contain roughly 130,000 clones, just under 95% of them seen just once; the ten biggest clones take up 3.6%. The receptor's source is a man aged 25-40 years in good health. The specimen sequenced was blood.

The CDR3 reads CASSYSGDEQYF. In DNA form, the CDR3 reads TGTGCCAGCAGTTACTCGGGGGACGAGCAGTACTTC. This chain joins TRBV6-2 or TRBV6-3 and TRBJ2-7; D tentatively fits TRBD1 or TRBD2 (5 bases each). V shed 0 bases and J shed 5 bases, with 5 bases lying between them. The length of the CDR3 is 12 residues. Germline values: CDR1 MNHEY, CDR2 SVGEGT.